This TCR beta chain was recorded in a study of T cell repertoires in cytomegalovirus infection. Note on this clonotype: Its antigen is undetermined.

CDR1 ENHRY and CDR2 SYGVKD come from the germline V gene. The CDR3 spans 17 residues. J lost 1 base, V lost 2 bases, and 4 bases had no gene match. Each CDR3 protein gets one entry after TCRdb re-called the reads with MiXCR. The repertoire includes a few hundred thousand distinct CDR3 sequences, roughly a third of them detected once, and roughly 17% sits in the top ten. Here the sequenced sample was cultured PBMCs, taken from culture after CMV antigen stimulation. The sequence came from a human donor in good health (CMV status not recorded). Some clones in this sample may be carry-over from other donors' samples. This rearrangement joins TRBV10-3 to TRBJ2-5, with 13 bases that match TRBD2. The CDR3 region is CAISEPWTSGGQETQYF. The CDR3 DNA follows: TGTGCCATCAGTGAGCCCTGGACTAGCGGGGGCCAAGAGACCCAGTACTTC.